These 17 T cell receptor beta chains were all obtained from the same sample, sequenced in a study of T cell repertoires in cytomegalovirus infection. Each CDR3 protein gets one entry after TCRdb re-called the reads with MiXCR. The data contain roughly 500,000 distinct CDR3 sequences, more than 15% of them singletons. The material sequenced was CD8+ T cells from PBMCs. These receptors were taken from a human donor in good health (CMV status not recorded). Some clones in this sample may be carry-over from other donors' samples.

This clonotype was picked up many times. The rearrangement joins TRBV20-1 to TRBJ1-2; the D gene is possibly TRBD1 (6 bases). CDR3 length equals 16 residues. V was cut by 5 bases and J by 4 bases, with 23 bases left in between. The germline V gene has CDR1 DFQATT and CDR2 SNEGSKA (reference sequence). The CDR3 spells CSADPGGTDGSYGYTF. The CDR3 DNA reads TGCAGTGCTGACCCCGGGGGCACAGACGGGAGCTATGGCTACACCTTC.

This clonotype was recorded a few times. This rearrangement joins TRBV20-1 to TRBJ2-3; 7 nucleotides agree with TRBD2. The V segment lost 3 bases and the J segment 6 bases; nucleotides outside the gene matches: 15. Germline V gene data show CDR1 as DFQATT and CDR2 as SNEGSKA (reference sequence). The CDR3 contains 16 residues. In DNA form, the CDR3 reads TGCAGTGCTAGTACCCCAGCGGGATCCCCGGTGGATACGCAGTATTTT. Encoded protein: CSASTPAGSPVDTQYF.

About this clonotype: Sequence at one end of the junction differs from germline and may be a read error. The chain links TRBV19 to TRBJ2-2, with D perhaps given as TRBD1 or TRBD2 (6 bases each). Per germline, CDR1 LNHDA and CDR2 SQIVND (reference sequence). The CDR3 covers 15 residues. The CDR3 here is CASAQDSSIAGGLFF. CDR3 nucleotide sequence: TGTGCCAGTGCCCAGGACAGTTCGATTGCCGGGGGGCTGTTTTTT. The variable domain in full, with the rest retrieved from reference TRBV19 and TRBJ2-2, is DGGITQSPKYLFRKEGQNVTLSCEQNLNHDAMYWYRQDPGQGLRLIYYSQIVNDFQKGDIAEGYSVSREKKESFPLTVTSAQKNPTAFYLCASAQDSSIAGGLFFGEGSRLTVL.

This clonotype has at least ten counts. V and J are TRBV7-2 and TRBJ1-6, with D perhaps matching TRBD1 (6 bases). Trimming left V 4 bases short and J 7 bases short, with 8 bases between. Germline V gene data show CDR1 as SGHTA and CDR2 as FQGNSA. The CDR3 spans 13 residues. The CDR3 nucleotides are TGTGCCAGCAGCTCGACAGGAAATTCACCCCTCCACTTT. Translation: CASSSTGNSPLHF.

This clonotype came up a few times. V usage is TRBV19 and J usage is TRBJ2-7; D possibly corresponds to TRBD1 (5 bases). V was cut by 5 bases and J by 3 bases, with 8 bases left in between. There are 12 residues in the CDR3. Germline loops: CDR1 LNHDA, CDR2 SQIVND (reference sequence). DNA of the CDR3: TGTGCCAGTAGTCCAGGGCACTACGAGCAGTACTTC. Its protein product is CASSPGHYEQYF.

The sample holds many counts of this clonotype. V usage is TRBV7-9 and J usage is TRBJ1-1, with D perhaps TRBD1 (5 bases). V lost 2 bases, J lost 1 base, and 14 bases lay in between. The germline gives CDR1 SEHNR, CDR2 FQNEAQ (reference sequence). The CDR3 is 16 amino acids. CDR3 amino acids: CASSLPSGQGNTEAFF. In DNA, the CDR3 is TGTGCCAGCAGCTTACCATCAGGGCAGGGGAACACTGAAGCTTTCTTT. Supplemented by reference TRBV7-9 and TRBJ1-1, the full variable domain reads DTGVSQNPRHKITKRGQNVTFRCDPISEHNRLYWYRQTLGQGPEFLTYFQNEAQLEKSRLLSDRFSAERPKGSFSTLEIQRTEQGDSAMYLCASSLPSGQGNTEAFFGQGTRLTVV.

This clonotype was recorded a few times. The rearrangement links TRBV2 to TRBJ2-2; D is unclear. From germline, CDR1 is SNHLY and CDR2 FYNNEI. CDR3 length: 13 residues. Trimming cost V 11 bases and J 1 base, with 11 bases left between them. The CDR3 nucleotides are TGTGCCGAAGCCGGGCTGAACACCGGGGAGCTGTTTTTT. It is translated as CAEAGLNTGELFF.

The chain employs TRBV19 and TRBJ1-5, with D perhaps matching TRBD1 (6 bases). V dropped 6 bases and J dropped 2 bases, with 14 bases sitting between them. This CDR3 spans 15 amino acids. Germline CDR1 is LNHDA and CDR2 is SQIVND (reference sequence). The CDR3 loop is CASRPGGLGNQPQHF. CDR3 sequence (DNA): TGTGCCAGTAGGCCCGGGGGGCTAGGCAATCAGCCCCAGCATTTT.

At least ten counts were recorded for this clonotype. This sequence joins TRBV28 and TRBJ1-3; perhaps TRBD1 as D (5 bases). Germline values: CDR1 MDHEN, CDR2 SYDVKM. The CDR3 has 16 amino acids. V was clipped by 4 bases and J by 0 bases, with 13 bases between them. CDR3 nucleotides: TGTGCCAGCAGTTCACGGGACCGCAGCTCTGGAAACACCATATATTTT. This gives the protein CASSSRDRSSGNTIYF.

This clonotype showed up many times. The CDR3 DNA follows: TGTGCCAGCTCCCCACCTGGACGCCGTGAGCAGTTCTTC. It encodes CASSPPGRREQFF. The chain combines TRBV5-5 with TRBJ2-1; no clear D. Trimming pared 7 bases from V and 9 bases from J, leaving 17 bases between. The CDR3 runs to 13 residues. Germline CDR1 SGHKS, CDR2 YYEKEE (reference sequence).

The chain is built from TRBV24-1 and TRBJ2-5; TRBD1 matches at 9 bases. The CDR3 totals 14 residues. Germline CDR1 is KGHDR and CDR2 is SFDVKD. V shed 4 bases and J 5 bases; nucleotides not matched to a gene: 4. CDR3 residues: CATSEGTGRETQYF. Here the CDR3 DNA reads TGTGCCACCAGTGAAGGGACAGGGAGGGAGACCCAGTACTTC.

This clonotype turned up a few times. The V gene is TRBV20-1, the J gene TRBJ1-2; 9 bases line up with TRBD1. Per germline, CDR1 DFQATT and CDR2 SNEGSKA (reference sequence). The CDR3 covers 15 residues. After removal of 3 bases from V and 4 bases from J, the junction contained 9 bases not matched to a gene. The CDR3 here is CSARSGTGSVYGYTF. CDR3 nucleotides: TGCAGTGCTAGGTCGGGGACAGGGTCTGTCTATGGCTACACCTTC.

The chain links TRBV27 to TRBJ2-3, with D possibly being TRBD1 (5 bases). V was clipped by 1 base and J by 4 bases, with 12 bases between them. The length of the CDR3 is 15 residues. Germline V gene data show CDR1 as MNHEY and CDR2 as SMNVEV (reference sequence). CDR3 nucleotides: TGTGCCAGCAGTTTATATGCAGGGCCCGCAGATACGCAGTATTTT. Encoded protein: CASSLYAGPADTQYF.

This clonotype was seen repeatedly, ten times or more. This chain joins TRBV12-5 and TRBJ1-1; the D is unclear. Germline CDR1 and CDR2: LGHNT and FRNRAP. Between the trimmed V and J ends, which lost 6 bases and 0 bases, there was a span of 8 bases. CDR3 length equals 13 residues. CDR3 sequence (DNA): TGTGCTAGTGGGGTAATACTGAACACTGAAGCTTTCTTT. Translated, it gives CASGVILNTEAFF.

This chain joins TRBV27 and TRBJ2-1, with TRBD2 matching 7 bases. J lost 8 bases, V lost 4 bases, and 14 bases had no gene match. This CDR3 is built from 16 residues. Germline loops: CDR1 MNHEY, CDR2 SMNVEV (reference sequence). For the CDR3, the DNA is TGTGCCAGCAGTTACGTCGGGGACTATACTGTCGATGAGCAGTTCTTC. Protein: CASSYVGDYTVDEQFF.

This clonotype was counted many times. V is TRBV12-3 or TRBV12-4 and J is TRBJ1-5, with D unresolved. The CDR3 has 15 amino acids. V dropped 3 bases and J dropped 2 bases, with 11 bases sitting between them. The CDR3 loop reads CASSLYSHRNQPQHF. The CDR3 DNA sequence: TGTGCCAGCAGTTTGTACAGCCATCGCAATCAGCCCCAGCATTTT.

This clonotype was observed a few times. This sequence joins TRBV3-1 and TRBJ2-5; the match to TRBD2 covers 13 bases. CDR1 and CDR2 (germline): LGHDT, YNNKEL (reference sequence). The V segment lost 6 bases and the J segment 2 bases; nucleotides outside the gene matches: 18. This CDR3 has 20 amino acids. The CDR3 DNA reads TGTGCCAGCAGGAGTAGGACTAGCGGGAGTGTGGGCCACCCACAAGAGACCCAGTACTTC. Protein product: CASRSRTSGSVGHPQETQYF.